Following are 4 T cell receptor beta chains from one sample sequenced in a study of blood T cell repertoires in COVID-19. Assay used: immunoSEQ multiplex PCR; TCRdb lists only in-frame clones, some missing. This table holds about 180,000 clones, 88% found once. Specimen: peripheral blood. All receptors derive from a woman aged 30 to 39 with acute or convalescent COVID-19.

The chain recombines TRBV27 with TRBJ1-1, with 7 positions matching TRBD1. Trimming at V came to 5 bases and at J to 5 bases, leaving 5 bases not matched to a gene. Germline V CDR1 and CDR2: MNHEY, SMNVEV (reference sequence). The CDR3 runs 13 residues. CDR3 loop: CASSRQGQTEAFF. The CDR3 DNA sequence: TGTGCCAGCAGTCGACAGGGTCAAACTGAAGCTTTCTTT.

The V and J genes are TRBV5-1 and TRBJ2-7; no firm D call. The CDR3 consists of 13 residues. Trimming cost V 2 bases and J 6 bases, with 12 bases left between them. Germline lookup yields CDR1 SGHRS and CDR2 YFSETQ. Here the CDR3 reads CASSFKATSEQYF. CDR3 coding DNA: TGCGCCAGCAGCTTTAAGGCGACAAGCGAGCAGTACTTC.

The table lists this clone with a count of one. CDR3 in amino acids: CASSTPGGGYGYTF. For the CDR3, the DNA is TGTGCCAGCAGTACCCCGGGTGGTGGCTATGGCTACACCTTC. The J gene is TRBJ1-2, the V gene TRBV6-6; no clear D. Trimming left V 5 bases short and J 4 bases short, with 14 bases between. Germline V CDR1 and CDR2: MNHNY, SVGAGI (reference sequence). The CDR3 loop spans 14 amino acids.

The chain has TRBV27 and TRBJ2-7, with 7 bases lining up with TRBD2. Trimming took 3 bases from V and 2 from J; bases not matched to a gene: 10. The CDR3 is made up of 16 amino acids. The germline gives CDR1 MNHEY, CDR2 SMNVEV (reference sequence). CDR3 sequence reads: CASSFLVGGSAYEQYF. CDR3 nucleotide sequence: TGTGCCAGCAGTTTTCTCGTGGGGGGGAGTGCCTACGAGCAGTACTTC.